Described below is a single T cell receptor (beta chain) sequence and its context. Its cognate antigen is unknown. This sample was included in a study of monozygotic twins with inflammatory bowel disease. Study results and caveats: IBD patients shared fewer clonotypes with other individuals than healthy twins, especially patients with disease activity signs. Distinction of different T cell subtypes was not possible. Using the inverse Simpson index, IBD patients had lower TCRbeta diversity than healthy co-twins.

Germline loops: CDR1 SNHLY, CDR2 FYNNEI. This CDR3 contains 15 residues. Added by template switching were UMIs that each held a 6-nucleotide sample barcode. TCRdb reworked the 5' RACE reads into one entry per CDR3 protein, no DNA. The sample's table shows around 200,000 distinct CDR3 sequences. The specimen was blood. This chain links TRBV2 with TRBJ1-1; TCRdb gives TRBD1 as the D gene, but with no DNA this cannot be confirmed. This clonotype originated in a human donor with ulcerative colitis or Crohn's disease, or a healthy co-twin of an affected twin (not recorded which). The CDR3 reads CASSEAPGFAAEAFF. Drawing the rest from reference TRBV2 and TRBJ1-1, the complete variable domain is EPEVTQTPSHQVTQMGQEVILRCVPISNHLYFYWYRQILGQKVEFLVSFYNNEISEKSEIFDDQFSVERPDGSNFTLKIRSTKLEDSAMYFCASSEAPGFAAEAFFGQGTRLTVV.